Below, 9 T cell receptor beta chains from the same sample are listed, as sequenced in a study of T cells in Graves' hyperthyroidism and ophthalmopathy. Amplification targeted TCR beta CDR3 regions from RNA transcripts. The TCR CDR3 first-round RT-PCR relied on the HTBI primer set. TCRdb re-called the multiplex PCR reads with MiXCR, one entry per CDR3 protein. The sample has 600,000 or so distinct CDR3 sequences, about 17% seen once; the top ten hold approximately 3.9%. Input material: blood. The receptors were sampled from a woman in her 30s with Graves' hyperthyroidism.

The chain uses TRBV6-1 and TRBJ2-1, with D possibly called TRBD1 or TRBD2 (6 bases each). This CDR3 region has 15 residues. Between the trimmed V and J ends, which lost 6 bases and 7 bases, there was a span of 19 bases. In germline, CDR1 is MNHNS, CDR2 SASEGT. The chain's CDR3 is CASRRTRGAYNEQFF. The CDR3 DNA reads TGTGCCAGCAGGAGGACAAGGGGGGCGTATAATGAGCAGTTCTTC.

This chain connects TRBV2 to TRBJ1-5; no reliable D call. The CDR3 sequence is 15 residues long. Germline V gene data show CDR1 as SNHLY and CDR2 as FYNNEI. V was cut by 6 bases and J by 0 bases, with 12 bases left in between. The CDR3 sequence: CASSGRILSNQPQHF. The CDR3 coding sequence is TGTGCCAGCAGCGGCCGTATTCTTAGCAATCAGCCCCAGCATTTT.

The J gene is TRBJ2-3, the V gene TRBV12-3 or TRBV12-4; 7 nucleotides match TRBD1. The ends lost 6 bases at V and 4 bases at J; junction bases unmatched: 7. This CDR3 is 14 amino acids long. The CDR3 DNA is TGTGCCAGCAGGATCGGACAGGCCCCAGATACGCAGTATTTT. Protein sequence: CASRIGQAPDTQYF.

As to this clonotype: The junction departs from the called germline gene at one end, perhaps through a read error. This chain joins TRBV28 and TRBJ2-1; tentative D call: TRBD2 (6 bases). From germline, CDR1 is MDHEN and CDR2 SYDVKM. The length of the CDR3 is 12 residues. The CDR3 nucleotides are TGTGTCAGCAGTTCGGGGGAAGATGAGCAGTTCTTC. Protein product: CVSSSGEDEQFF.

The chain uses TRBV11-2 and TRBJ2-4; 8 positions match TRBD2. CDR1 and CDR2 (germline): SGHAT, FQNNGV. This CDR3 has 15 residues. Losses at the gene ends were 4 bases for V and 1 base for J; bases not matched to a gene: 3. CDR3 residues: CASSSGGYAKNIQYF. The CDR3 bases are TGTGCCAGCAGCTCGGGAGGGTACGCCAAAAACATTCAGTACTTC.

This clonotype has a count of ten or more. This chain uses TRBV28 with TRBJ2-1; D gene ambiguous. This CDR3 comprises 13 residues. The ends were cut back, 3 bases at V and 8 bases at J, with 11 bases in the middle. Germline V lookup: CDR1 MDHEN, CDR2 SYDVKM. This CDR3 is CASSFNVGDEQFF. CDR3 nucleotide sequence: TGTGCCAGCAGTTTTAATGTCGGAGATGAGCAGTTCTTC.

V gene TRBV6-2 or TRBV6-3 combines with J gene TRBJ2-2; D is ambiguous. CDR1 and CDR2 (germline): MNHEY, SVGEGT. Between the trimmed V and J ends, which lost 3 bases and 3 bases, there was a span of 11 bases. This CDR3 region has 15 residues. This CDR3 reads CASSYGDMDTGELFF. DNA of the CDR3: TGTGCCAGCAGTTATGGTGATATGGACACCGGGGAGCTGTTTTTT.

The table lists this clonotype with many counts. The chain uses TRBV5-1 and TRBJ2-3; D is unclear. The V gene lost 6 bases and the J gene lost 1 base, with 9 bases spanning the gap. Germline CDR1 SGHRS, CDR2 YFSETQ. The CDR3 has 13 amino acids. The DNA of the CDR3 is TGCGCCAGCAAGAATCCGGGCACAGATACGCAGTATTTT. Its translation is CASKNPGTDTQYF.

This clonotype was detected ten times or more. The CDR3 spells CASSLSWGALSNQPQHF. CDR3 DNA: TGTGCCAGCAGTTTATCATGGGGGGCGCTGAGCAATCAGCCCCAGCATTTT. The chain employs TRBV27 and TRBJ1-5, with D maybe TRBD1 (6 bases). V gave up 0 bases and J gave up 1 base, with 13 bases separating them. There are 17 residues in the CDR3. The germline gives CDR1 MNHEY, CDR2 SMNVEV (reference sequence).